This T cell receptor beta chain stems from a study of T cell changes during pregnancy in multiple sclerosis. Assay: immunoSEQ multiplex PCR; the TCRdb copy retains only in-frame clones and omits some. The profile shows roughly 32,000 clones, about nine tenths of them singletons. The V and J ends lost 2 bases and 2 bases, in that order; junction bases with no gene match: 6. Germline CDR1 and CDR2: SNHLY and FYNNEI. The CDR3 length is 15 residues. This chain connects TRBV2 to TRBJ2-7, with TRBD1 matching over 7 bases. The material was CD8+ T cells from peripheral blood mononuclear cells, obtained in the second trimester of pregnancy. The TCR was taken from a female donor in good health, enrolled as a control in a pregnancy study. CDR3 amino acids: CASSEIGQDPYEQYF. Written as DNA, the CDR3 is TGTGCCAGCAGTGAAATTGGACAGGACCCCTACGAGCAGTACTTC.